The next 7 T cell receptor beta chains were all read from a single sample in a study of human T cells and chemical hapten exposure. TCRdb independently ran MiXCR on the RACE reads; one entry per CDR3 protein. The repertoire holds approximately 95,000 distinct CDR3 sequences, with over 9.5% as singletons. The time point here: patch test 2, 6 weeks after DPC sensitization. The treatment: therapeutic diphenylcyclopropenone sensitization with weekly scalp DPC. This specimen was whole blood, taken in connection with sensitization to the hapten diphenylcyclopropenone (DPC). Every receptor here comes from a woman aged 40 to 50 with alopecia areata. Some clones in this sample may be carry-over from other donors' samples.

The V gene is TRBV10-3, the J gene TRBJ2-3; D remains unclear. The CDR3 extends over 17 amino acids. V was pared by 4 bases and J by 0 bases, with 17 bases between. Germline CDR1 ENHRY, CDR2 SYGVKD. Written as DNA, the CDR3 is TGTGCCATCAGTGGGGGAAGCGAGAGTCTTAGCACAGATACGCAGTATTTT. This sequence encodes CAISGGSESLSTDTQYF.

A few counts support this clonotype. The chain employs TRBV29-1 and TRBJ1-6; a possible D gene is TRBD1 (5 bases). The CDR3 contains 14 residues. V gave up 4 bases and J gave up 2 bases, with 9 bases separating them. Germline loops: CDR1 SQVTM, CDR2 ANQGSEA. Here the CDR3 reads CSVADSTYNSPLHF. Written as DNA, the CDR3 is TGCAGCGTTGCCGACAGCACCTATAATTCACCCCTCCACTTT.

There are a few counts of this clonotype. The chain carries TRBV5-5 and TRBJ1-5, with D tentatively TRBD1 (6 bases). Trimming removed 4 bases at V and 4 bases at J, with 12 bases between. The CDR3 spans 14 residues. Germline V gene data show CDR1 as SGHKS and CDR2 as YYEKEE (reference sequence). CDR3 amino acids: CASSLGTINQPQHF. The CDR3 DNA sequence: TGTGCCAGCAGCCTGGGGACAATTAATCAGCCCCAGCATTTT.

This sequence joins TRBV7-2 and TRBJ1-5; D gene ambiguous. Germline V gives CDR1 SGHTA, CDR2 FQGNSA. V was pared by 5 bases and J by 9 bases, with 14 bases between. This CDR3 has 13 amino acids. The CDR3 here is CASSPERLGPQHF. The CDR3 DNA reads as TGTGCCAGCAGCCCGGAACGACTTGGGCCCCAGCATTTT.

This chain joins TRBV29-1 and TRBJ1-2; 8 nucleotides agree with TRBD1. This CDR3 comprises 12 residues. Germline CDR1 reads SQVTM; CDR2 reads ANQGSEA. With 7 bases clipped from V and 7 bases from J, the junction kept 8 bases outside the gene matches. The CDR3 DNA is TGCAGCGACAGTCAGGGGGCCTTTGGCTACACCTTC. Protein sequence: CSDSQGAFGYTF.

This clonotype was observed many times. The chain recombines TRBV4-1 with TRBJ2-7, with D perhaps TRBD1 (6 bases). V shed 4 bases and J shed 2 bases, with 15 bases lying between them. The CDR3 runs to 15 residues. Germline assignment: CDR1 MGHRA and CDR2 YSYEKL. The CDR3 sequence: CASSPDPTGTYEQYF. As DNA, the CDR3 is TGCGCCAGCAGCCCCGACCCCACAGGGACCTACGAGCAGTACTTC.

This clonotype was counted many times. The gene calls are TRBV24-1 and TRBJ2-1, with a weak D call TRBD2 (5 bases). Germline lookup yields CDR1 KGHDR and CDR2 SFDVKD. V lost 6 bases and J lost 6, with 11 bases in between. The CDR3 extends over 13 amino acids. The CDR3 DNA is TGTGCCACCAGTAAAGCGGCCAGCAATGAGCAGTTCTTC. Encoded protein: CATSKAASNEQFF.